One and the same sample provided the 10 T cell receptor beta chains below, sequenced in a study of OX40 agonist ivuxolimab in advanced cancers. The protocol was immunoSEQ multiplex PCR, while the TCRdb copy is restricted to in-frame clones and leaves out a portion. In the table there are about 110,000 clones, 80% to 95% of which are singletons. The input for sequencing was CD4+ or CD8+ T cells sorted from blood, taken in a trial of the OX40 agonist ivuxolimab. The receptors derive from an adult with an advanced solid tumor such as melanoma, head and neck, liver or kidney cancer.

The J gene is TRBJ2-2, the V gene TRBV6-5, with a tentative D call TRBD1 (5 bases). V lost 11 bases, J lost 2 bases, and 12 bases lay in between. CDR1 and CDR2 (germline): MNHEY, SVGAGI. The CDR3 has 13 residues. Written as DNA, the CDR3 is TGTGCCGTGGGGCAGGGTAACACCGGGGAGCTGTTTTTT. Amino acids: CAVGQGNTGELFF.

The chain is built from TRBV7-3 and TRBJ2-7, with a possible D match to TRBD2 (5 bases). V shed 5 bases and J shed 7 bases, with 21 bases lying between them. Germline V lookup: CDR1 SGHTA, CDR2 FQGTGA. This CDR3 is 15 amino acids long. The DNA for the CDR3 is TGTGCCAGCAGCGCCCTAATCACCGGTGAGGGTGAGCAGTACTTC. Translation: CASSALITGEGEQYF.

This clone occurred once. The chain uses TRBV9 and TRBJ1-1; D call uncertain. The CDR3 has 13 residues. Germline V gene data show CDR1 as SGDLS and CDR2 as YYNGEE. V lost 1 base and J 7 bases, leaving 11 bases between the germline ends. The CDR3 loop is CASSVRGTDEAFF. CDR3 nucleotides: TGTGCCAGCAGCGTACGAGGAACGGATGAAGCTTTCTTT.

J is TRBJ1-1 and V is TRBV6-5; D call uncertain. The CDR3 contains 14 residues. CDR1 and CDR2 (germline): MNHEY, SVGAGI. The V end lost 5 bases, the J end lost 0 bases, and 10 bases lay between the germline ends. CDR3 loop: CASSPRPVNTEAFF. The CDR3 nucleotides are TGTGCCAGCAGTCCCCGCCCGGTGAACACTGAAGCTTTCTTT.

This clone was seen a single time. The chain carries TRBV6-1 and TRBJ2-3; 8 positions agree with TRBD1. The germline gives CDR1 MNHNS, CDR2 SASEGT. This CDR3 spans 14 amino acids. Trimming cost V 4 bases and J 4 bases; bases outside gene matches: 4. DNA of the CDR3: TGTGCCAGCAGTGCCCGGACAGGGCCAGATACGCAGTATTTT. It translates to CASSARTGPDTQYF.

The chain joins TRBV19 to TRBJ2-3; 10 bases agree with TRBD1. V shed 9 bases and J 4 bases; nucleotides not matched to a gene: 10. The CDR3 covers 15 residues. Germline CDR1 and CDR2: LNHDA and SQIVND (reference sequence). CDR3 in amino acids: CASRIPGQGSDTQYF. The CDR3 DNA is TGTGCCAGCAGGATCCCGGGACAGGGGTCAGATACGCAGTATTTT.

This sequence joins TRBV10-1 and TRBJ2-7; 10 nucleotides line up with TRBD1. This CDR3 is 16 amino acids long. V was pared by 6 bases and J by 2 bases, with 10 bases of the junction left unmatched. Germline lookup yields CDR1 WNHNN and CDR2 SYGVQD (reference sequence). Here the CDR3 DNA reads TGCGCCAGCAGAGCCCGGGACAGGGGTTTTCCCTACGAGCAGTACTTC. Its translation is CASRARDRGFPYEQYF.

J is TRBJ2-3 and V is TRBV29-1; D is possibly TRBD1 (5 bases). From germline, CDR1 is SQVTM and CDR2 ANQGSEA. The length of the CDR3 is 14 residues. Trimming pared 6 bases from V and 3 bases from J, leaving 16 bases between. The CDR3 spells CSVDDSQGTDTQYF. The CDR3 nucleotides are TGCAGCGTAGATGACAGCCAAGGGACAGATACGCAGTATTTT.

This chain links TRBV6-1 with TRBJ1-3, with 7 bases identical to TRBD1. The CDR3 spans 15 residues. Looked up from germline, CDR1 is MNHNS and CDR2 is SASEGT. V gave up 6 bases and J gave up 2 bases; unmatched junction bases: 7. For the CDR3, the DNA is TGTGCCAGCAGGGACGGACAGGAACCTGGAAACACCATATATTTT. Protein sequence: CASRDGQEPGNTIYF.

The chain couples TRBV18 to TRBJ2-7; 10 nucleotides line up with TRBD1. This CDR3 is 15 amino acids long. Germline-derived CDR1 and CDR2 are KGHSH and LQKENI. J gave up 1 base and V 3 bases, and 3 bases lay outside the gene matches. The CDR3 nucleotides are TGTGCCAGCTCACCGGGACAGGGGAATTCCTACGAGCAGTACTTC. This sequence encodes CASSPGQGNSYEQYF.